The rows below give T cell receptor beta chains drawn from one sample of a study of beta chain features in type 1 diabetes. Sequenced by immunoSEQ multiplex PCR; TCRdb stores in-frame clones only, minus some. The repertoire holds roughly 610,000 clones, with 15% to 19% as singletons. The sample comprised naive CD4+ T cells from blood. These receptors were obtained from a man younger than 35 in good health. Each CDR3 is given with its conserved first and last residue. The order of the fields is V gene, clone size, CDR3 length, J gene, D gene, CDR3 DNA, CDR3 protein. A D gene is named only where the DNA matches it firmly. Part of the rows lack a size; the others show once, few, many or a class for expanded clones.

V: TRBV7-2
size: once
length: 13
J: TRBJ2-2
D: .
DNA: TGTGCCAGCAGCTTAGCCGGCACCGGGGAGCTGTTTTTT
CDR3: CASSLAGTGELFF

V: TRBV9
size: .
length: 13
J: TRBJ2-5
D: .
DNA: TGTGCCAGCAGCGTAAGGGGGCAAGAGACCCAGTACTTC
CDR3: CASSVRGQETQYF

V: TRBV5-1
size: .
length: 14
J: TRBJ1-5
D: TRBD1
DNA: TGCGCCAGCAGCTTAGGGACAGGAAATCAGCCCCAGCATTTT
CDR3: CASSLGTGNQPQHF

V: TRBV10-3
size: .
length: 13
J: TRBJ1-5
D: .
DNA: TGTGCCATCAGGGCAGGGCTGGATCAGCCCCAGCATTTT
CDR3: CAIRAGLDQPQHF

V: TRBV9
size: .
length: 17
J: TRBJ2-3
D: .
DNA: TGTGCCAGCAGCGTAGCTCAAGGGCTCAAGGCCACAGATACGCAGTATTTT
CDR3: CASSVAQGLKATDTQYF

V: TRBV18
size: few
length: 14
J: TRBJ2-3
D: .
DNA: TGTGCCAGCTCACCTAGCGCCATCTCAGATACGCAGTATTTT
CDR3: CASSPSAISDTQYF

V: TRBV5-4
size: .
length: 16
J: TRBJ2-3
D: .
DNA: TGTGCCAGCAGCTTGGCACCGGGACTGGGCACAGATACGCAGTATTTT
CDR3: CASSLAPGLGTDTQYF

V: TRBV4-2
size: .
length: 18
J: TRBJ1-1
D: TRBD1
DNA: TGTGCCAGCAGCCAAGCTTTCTCTGGGACAGGGGCCCCCACTGAAGCTTTCTTT
CDR3: CASSQAFSGTGAPTEAFF

V: TRBV2
size: .
length: 15
J: TRBJ1-2
D: TRBD1
DNA: TGTGCCAGCAGTTACCGACAGGGCACTAACTATGGCTACACCTTC
CDR3: CASSYRQGTNYGYTF

V: TRBV2
size: few
length: 14
J: TRBJ1-2
D: TRBD1
DNA: TGTGCCAGCAGTGAACAGGGGGTAGACTATGGCTACACCTTC
CDR3: CASSEQGVDYGYTF

V: TRBV29-1
size: .
length: 12
J: TRBJ1-3
D: .
DNA: TGCAGCGTTGGTGGGAGAGGAAACACCATATATTTT
CDR3: CSVGGRGNTIYF

V: TRBV7-9
size: .
length: 15
J: TRBJ2-1
D: TRBD2
DNA: TGTGCCAGCAGCCTCCTAGCGGCCTCCTACAATGAGCAGTTCTTC
CDR3: CASSLLAASYNEQFF

V: TRBV29-1
size: few
length: 13
J: TRBJ2-3
D: .
DNA: TGCAGCGTTGGCGGACGTCTTTATGTTACGCAGTATTTT
CDR3: CSVGGRLYVTQYF

V: TRBV7-9
size: .
length: 17
J: TRBJ1-1
D: TRBD1
DNA: TGTACCAGCAGCTTAAGCGGGACAGGTATTTTCGACACTGAAGCTTTCTTT
CDR3: CTSSLSGTGIFDTEAFF

V: TRBV15
size: .
length: 15
J: TRBJ2-7
D: .
DNA: TGTGCCACCAGCAGAGGGGGGCGCGACGCCTACGAGCAGTACTTC
CDR3: CATSRGGRDAYEQYF

V: TRBV10-3
size: few
length: 13
J: TRBJ2-1
D: .
DNA: TGTGCCATCAGTGAGGTCGCGGGCCATGAGCAGTTCTTC
CDR3: CAISEVAGHEQFF

V: TRBV10-3
size: .
length: 15
J: TRBJ1-2
D: .
DNA: TGTGCCATCAGCGGGGGAAAGGGGTCCAACTATGGCTACACCTTC
CDR3: CAISGGKGSNYGYTF

V: TRBV27
size: .
length: 14
J: TRBJ2-2
D: .
DNA: TGTGCCAGCACCTATGGGACGTTGACCGGGGAGCTGTTTTTT
CDR3: CASTYGTLTGELFF

V: TRBV9
size: .
length: 14
J: TRBJ2-1
D: TRBD1
DNA: TGTGCCAGCAGCAAGGGACAGGGATCGAATGAGCAGTTCTTC
CDR3: CASSKGQGSNEQFF

V: TRBV5-1
size: .
length: 14
J: TRBJ1-2
D: TRBD1
DNA: TGCGCCAGCAGCTTGGCCGGGACAGGGAGTGTCTACACCTTC
CDR3: CASSLAGTGSVYTF

V: TRBV4-2
size: few
length: 15
J: TRBJ1-1
D: .
DNA: TGTGCCAGCAGCTTGGCGGAGGGCATGAACACTGAAGCTTTCTTT
CDR3: CASSLAEGMNTEAFF

V: TRBV9
size: .
length: 12
J: TRBJ1-2
D: .
DNA: TGTGCCAGCAGCAACGACGGAAATGGCTACACCTTC
CDR3: CASSNDGNGYTF

V: TRBV7-8
size: .
length: 12
J: TRBJ2-5
D: .
DNA: TGTGCCAGCAGCTTTTACGGAGAGACCCAGTACTTC
CDR3: CASSFYGETQYF

V: TRBV7-2
size: few
length: 14
J: TRBJ1-5
D: TRBD1
DNA: TGTGCCAGCAGCCGCCACAGGGGGGATCAGCCCCAGCATTTT
CDR3: CASSRHRGDQPQHF

V: TRBV7-2
size: few
length: 15
J: TRBJ1-4
D: .
DNA: TGTGCCAGCAGCTTAGACAGGGTTTCGGGGGAAAAACTGTTTTTT
CDR3: CASSLDRVSGEKLFF

V: TRBV7-2
size: .
length: 12
J: TRBJ2-3
D: .
DNA: TGTGCCAGCAGCTCCCCCACAGATACGCAGTATTTT
CDR3: CASSSPTDTQYF

V: TRBV14
size: few
length: 13
J: TRBJ2-3
D: .
DNA: TGTGCCAGCAGCTTTTCGAATCGGGATACGCAGTATTTT
CDR3: CASSFSNRDTQYF

V: TRBV5-4
size: few
length: 15
J: TRBJ2-3
D: .
DNA: TGTGCCAGCAGCCCAGTTCTGGGACGAAGAGATACGCAGTATTTT
CDR3: CASSPVLGRRDTQYF

V: TRBV29-1
size: .
length: 15
J: TRBJ2-7
D: .
DNA: TGCAGCGTTGAAAGGGGAACAGGGAGGCCCTACGAGCAGTACTTC
CDR3: CSVERGTGRPYEQYF

V: TRBV5-1
size: .
length: 18
J: TRBJ2-1
D: TRBD2
DNA: TGCGCCAGCAGCTTAGCGGGAGGGCCTCTTTATCCCTACAATGAGCAGTTCTTC
CDR3: CASSLAGGPLYPYNEQFF

V: TRBV29-1
size: few
length: 17
J: TRBJ1-3
D: TRBD1
DNA: TGCAGCGCGGCGGGGACAGGGGTGAAGAACTCTGGAAACACCATATATTTT
CDR3: CSAAGTGVKNSGNTIYF

V: TRBV27
size: few
length: 14
J: TRBJ1-1
D: .
DNA: TGTGCCAGCAGTCCATCTACAGGGAACACTGAAGCTTTCTTT
CDR3: CASSPSTGNTEAFF

V: TRBV28
size: few
length: 14
J: TRBJ1-5
D: .
DNA: TGTGCCAGCAGTTTCGTCAGGAGTTATCAGCCCCAGCATTTT
CDR3: CASSFVRSYQPQHF

V: TRBV30
size: few
length: 14
J: TRBJ1-5
D: .
DNA: TGTGCCTGGAGTGTCGGCAGCTTCAATCAGCCCCAGCATTTT
CDR3: CAWSVGSFNQPQHF

V: TRBV5-1
size: .
length: 15
J: TRBJ2-7
D: TRBD1
DNA: TGCGCCAGCAGCCTGGCCGGGACAGGGATATACGAGCAGTACTTC
CDR3: CASSLAGTGIYEQYF

V: TRBV5-4
size: few
length: 17
J: TRBJ1-3
D: .
DNA: TGTGCCAGCAGCTTGAGCGGGGGGTTACTCTCTGGAAACACCATATATTTT
CDR3: CASSLSGGLLSGNTIYF

V: TRBV7-2
size: few
length: 14
J: TRBJ2-5
D: .
DNA: TGTGCCAGCAGCCGGGAAATCTTCCAAGAGACCCAGTACTTC
CDR3: CASSREIFQETQYF

V: TRBV25-1
size: few
length: 15
J: TRBJ1-1
D: TRBD1
DNA: TGTGCCAGCAGTAACCCGGGACAGGGCCACGCTGAAGCTTTCTTT
CDR3: CASSNPGQGHAEAFF

V: TRBV7-8
size: .
length: 16
J: TRBJ1-2
D: TRBD1
DNA: TGTGCCAGCACCCAACCCCGACAGGGATGGGACCGGGGCTACACCTTC
CDR3: CASTQPRQGWDRGYTF

V: TRBV5-6
size: .
length: 14
J: TRBJ1-1
D: .
DNA: TGTGCCAGCAGCTTGGGCTTGTTGAACACTGAAGCTTTCTTT
CDR3: CASSLGLLNTEAFF

V: TRBV5-1
size: .
length: 16
J: TRBJ2-2
D: .
DNA: TGCGCCAGCAGCTTGGCTGCGGGATCATTTCCCGGGGAGCTGTTTTTT
CDR3: CASSLAAGSFPGELFF

V: TRBV28
size: few
length: 16
J: TRBJ2-7
D: .
DNA: TGTGCCAGCAGTACCCATGGACAAGGGAGAATCTACGAGCAGTACTTC
CDR3: CASSTHGQGRIYEQYF

V: TRBV2
size: few
length: 15
J: TRBJ2-7
D: TRBD2
DNA: TGTGCCAGCAGTGTTGGACTAGCGGGAGGTCACGAGCAGTACTTC
CDR3: CASSVGLAGGHEQYF

V: TRBV10-3
size: .
length: 13
J: TRBJ1-2
D: TRBD1
DNA: TGTGCCATCAGTGATAACAGGGGCTATGGCTACACCTTC
CDR3: CAISDNRGYGYTF

V: TRBV28
size: few
length: 15
J: TRBJ1-5
D: TRBD1
DNA: TGTGCCAGCCACAGGGGGTTTGGGCGAAATCAGCCCCAGCATTTT
CDR3: CASHRGFGRNQPQHF

V: TRBV28
size: few
length: 15
J: TRBJ2-2
D: TRBD1
DNA: TGTGCCAGCAGTCTTTACAGGGGCAACACCGGGGAGCTGTTTTTT
CDR3: CASSLYRGNTGELFF

V: TRBV9
size: few
length: 14
J: TRBJ2-2
D: TRBD1
DNA: TGTGCCAGCAGCGCTCACAGGGGCACCGGGGAGCTGTTTTTT
CDR3: CASSAHRGTGELFF